These 5 T cell receptor beta chains were all obtained from the same sample, sequenced in a study of T-cell reconstitution after alpha-beta-depleted transplantation in children. Unique molecular identifiers were incorporated during preparation of the TCRbeta library. MiXCR, applied by TCRdb to the PCR reads, yields one record per CDR3 protein. The table includes 350,000 to 400,000 distinct CDR3 sequences, approximately 20% detected once. The sample was PBMCs from the stem cell graft donor, taken from the stem cell graft. Receptors originate from a human donor who donated a stem cell graft to a child with acute myeloid leukemia.

On this clonotype: A read error may explain this, as a much larger clone is one base away. The CDR3 does not end in the conserved phenylalanine or tryptophan, so this is likely a read error. The J gene is TRBJ1-4, the V gene TRBV2; D is uncertain. V lost 6 bases and J 7 bases, leaving 12 bases between the germline ends. CDR1 is SNHLY, CDR2 FYNNEI, per germline. The CDR3 has 13 residues. CDR3 amino acids: CASSDNDGEKLFY. CDR3 nucleotide sequence: TGTGCCAGCAGCGACAACGACGGTGAAAAACTGTTTTAT.

This clonotype was counted between two and nine times. This chain uses TRBV3-1 with TRBJ2-1; D is ambiguous. The ends were cut back, 0 bases at V and 8 bases at J, with 11 bases in the middle. The CDR3 is made up of 14 amino acids. Germline V gene data show CDR1 as LGHDT and CDR2 as YNNKEL (reference sequence). CDR3 in amino acids: CASSQDSLPHEQFF. The DNA of the CDR3 is TGTGCCAGCAGCCAAGATAGCCTTCCCCATGAGCAGTTCTTC.

This chain joins TRBV5-1 and TRBJ2-1; 8 nucleotides align to TRBD1. Germline lookup yields CDR1 SGHRS and CDR2 YFSETQ. V was pared by 4 bases and J by 5 bases, with 5 bases of the junction left unmatched. There are 14 residues in the CDR3. CDR3: CASSGTGQDNEQFF. The CDR3 coding sequence is TGCGCCAGCAGCGGGACGGGACAGGACAATGAGCAGTTCTTC.

V and J are TRBV29-1 and TRBJ2-1; possible D gene TRBD1, 6 bases. The germline gives CDR1 SQVTM, CDR2 ANQGSEA. V was clipped by 7 bases and J by 13 bases, with 14 bases between them. This CDR3 is built from 10 residues. CDR3 nucleotides: TGCAGCGCAACCGGGACATCACAGTTCTTC. Protein product: CSATGTSQFF.

This clonotype showed up many times. The rearrangement joins TRBV29-1 to TRBJ2-3; D gene ambiguous. V lost 7 bases, J lost 4 bases, and 12 bases lay in between. The CDR3 is made up of 12 amino acids. Germline values: CDR1 SQVTM, CDR2 ANQGSEA. The DNA of the CDR3 is TGCAGCGCTGACCTAGGATCAGATACGCAGTATTTT. Translating it yields CSADLGSDTQYF.